One sample yielded the 13 T cell receptor beta chains listed below, sequenced in a study of vaccination effects on CD4 cells after COVID-19 (dated by TCRdb to between 2021 and 2023). The ViraFEST assay stimulated PBMC with viral peptide pools and then used TCR sequencing to identify antigen-specific CD4+ T cell clonotypes by expansion. After around 10 days of culture, CD4+ T cells were isolated with the EasySep CD4+ T cell isolation kit. Each participant got two doses of an mRNA SARS-CoV-2 vaccine, either BNT162b2 or mRNA-1273. Their recognized antigens are unknown. Library prep was done by the immunoSEQ multiplex PCR assay. TCRdb carries this immuneACCESS record with in-frame sequences only. Its versions omit some clonotypes, under half of them owing to an unresolved V gene in the studies checked, with the rest unexplained. In all, the sample holds under 50,000 clones, and roughly 79% of those were seen once. About 2% of the sample rests with the top ten.

Source: CD4+ T cells from PBMCs cultured with HCoV-NL63 spike peptides, taken after COVID-19 vaccination. The cell subset or site label of this sample denotes: HCoV-NL63 spike overlapping peptide pool stimulation. The receptors were sampled from a human donor who received a COVID-19 vaccine. Some clones in this sample may be carry-over from other donors' samples.

The chain combines TRBV6-6 with TRBJ2-1; 7 positions agree with TRBD1. Germline trimming cut 7 bases from V and 3 bases from J; bases unmatched to any gene: 6. CDR3 size: 14 residues. Per the germline V gene, CDR1 is MNHNY and CDR2 is SVGAGI (reference sequence). This CDR3 is CASTLGTVYNEQFF. CDR3 DNA sequence: TGTGCCAGCACCTTAGGGACAGTCTACAATGAGCAGTTCTTC.

V is TRBV5-1 and J is TRBJ2-3, with a tentative D call TRBD2 (6 bases). V lost 5 bases to trimming and J lost 1 base, with 14 bases between them. The CDR3 runs 15 residues. Germline CDR1 reads SGHRS; CDR2 reads YFSETQ. The CDR3 here is CASRDAGFRTDTQYF. CDR3 nucleotides: TGCGCCAGCAGAGACGCGGGATTCCGCACAGATACGCAGTATTTT.

This chain connects TRBV28 to TRBJ1-3, with unresolved D. The germline V gene has CDR1 MDHEN and CDR2 SYDVKM. This CDR3 spans 15 amino acids. V lost 5 bases and J lost 3, with 14 bases in between. The CDR3 DNA follows: TGTGCCAGCAGTCCTGACCCAAGAAGTGGAAACACCATATATTTT. Amino acids: CASSPDPRSGNTIYF. The complete variable domain, with remaining parts taken from reference TRBV28 and TRBJ1-3, reads DVKVTQSSRYLVKRTGEKVFLECVQDMDHENMFWYRQDPGLGLRLIYFSYDVKMKEKGDIPEGYSVSREKKERFSLILESASTNQTSMYLCASSPDPRSGNTIYFGEGSWLTVV.

This clone appeared a few times. V usage is TRBV11-2 and J usage is TRBJ1-2, with 8 bases fitting TRBD1. V gave up 4 bases and J gave up 4 bases; unmatched junction bases: 5. This CDR3 is built from 14 residues. The germline V gene has CDR1 SGHAT and CDR2 FQNNGV. For the CDR3, the DNA is TGTGCCAGCAGCTCACAGGGGGTTCGCTATGGCTACACCTTC. Translating it yields CASSSQGVRYGYTF.

V is TRBV24-1 and J is TRBJ1-5; TRBD1 is a possible D gene (5 bases). Trimming took off 4 bases at V and 6 bases at J, with 15 bases between the two ends. Germline V gene lookup returns CDR1 KGHDR and CDR2 SFDVKD. The length of the CDR3 is 15 residues. CDR3 residues: CATSETAGDSQPQHF. CDR3 coding DNA: TGTGCCACCAGTGAGACAGCTGGGGATAGTCAGCCCCAGCATTTT.

The genes are TRBV5-1 and TRBJ1-6; D ambiguous. This CDR3 comprises 13 residues. In germline, CDR1 is SGHRS, CDR2 YFSETQ. Trimming removed 4 bases at V and 9 bases at J, with 11 bases between. The CDR3 loop is CASSNENGSPLHF. CDR3 DNA sequence: TGCGCCAGCAGCAACGAAAACGGTTCACCCCTCCACTTT.

The chain has TRBV23-1 and TRBJ2-7, with a weak D call TRBD2 (6 bases). TRBV23-1 is known as an ORF, though its function is uncertain. The CDR3 is 15 amino acids. V was clipped by 4 bases and J by 7 bases, with 20 bases between them. The CDR3 here is CASSPGFPSAGEQYV. The CDR3 DNA is TGCGCCAGCAGTCCAGGGTTCCCTAGCGCGGGAGAGCAGTACGTC.

This clone was seen a single time. This chain uses TRBV19 with TRBJ1-2, with D maybe TRBD1 (5 bases). Germline V gives CDR1 LNHDA, CDR2 SQIVND (reference sequence). V was trimmed by 2 bases and J by 9 bases, leaving 10 bases between them. This CDR3 has 12 amino acids. CDR3 loop: CASSIQGVSYTF. In DNA, the CDR3 is TGTGCCAGTAGTATACAGGGTGTGAGCTACACCTTC.

The genes are TRBV25-1 and TRBJ1-2; D uncertain. The CDR3 is made up of 13 amino acids. The germline V gene has CDR1 MGHDK and CDR2 SYGVNS. Between the trimmed V and J ends, which lost 3 bases and 4 bases, there was a span of 9 bases. The CDR3 loop reads CASSDGAVYGYTF. The CDR3 DNA sequence: TGTGCCAGCAGTGATGGTGCAGTCTATGGCTACACCTTC.

This clone was seen a handful of times. This sequence joins TRBV9 and TRBJ1-1; D unresolved. V dropped 0 bases and J dropped 1 base, with 4 bases sitting between them. The CDR3 has 13 amino acids. Germline V CDR1 and CDR2: SGDLS, YYNGEE. CDR3 bases: TGTGCCAGCAGCGTAGACAGGAACACTGAAGCTTTCTTT. This encodes CASSVDRNTEAFF.

This sequence joins TRBV5-1 and TRBJ1-1; TRBD1 matches at 9 bases. V shed 4 bases, J shed 4 bases, and the junction held 5 bases outside the gene matches. Germline V lookup: CDR1 SGHRS, CDR2 YFSETQ. The CDR3 has 14 amino acids. CDR3 residues: CASSRDRGSTEAFF. Written as DNA, the CDR3 is TGCGCCAGCAGCCGAGACAGGGGGTCCACTGAAGCTTTCTTT.

This chain joins TRBV7-9 and TRBJ2-5; tentatively, D is TRBD2 (5 bases). Germline CDR1 reads SEHNR; CDR2 reads FQNEAQ (reference sequence). Deletions cut 6 bases from V and 4 bases from J, with 12 bases between. CDR3 length equals 13 residues. CDR3 protein: CASSKTSRETQYF. The CDR3, as DNA: TGTGCCAGCAGTAAAACTAGTCGAGAGACCCAGTACTTC.

The CDR3 DNA sequence: TGTGCCAGCTGTCTTGGGGGCGCGAGGAATGAGCAGTTCTTC. It encodes CASCLGGARNEQFF. The chain is built from TRBV18 and TRBJ2-1; maybe TRBD1 (6 bases). Germline assignment: CDR1 KGHSH and CDR2 LQKENI. The CDR3 extends over 14 amino acids. V lost 7 bases and J 7 bases, leaving 17 bases between the germline ends. The full variable domain, completed using reference TRBV18 and TRBJ2-1, is NAGVMQNPRHLVRRRGQEARLRCSPMKGHSHVYWYRQLPEEGLKFMVYLQKENIIDESGMPKERFSAEFPKEGPSILRIQQVVRGDSAAYFCASCLGGARNEQFFGPGTRLTVL.